The clone carrying this TCR beta chain was found a few times. In the original analysis: Amplified reference gene primers provided the basis for estimating nucleated cell counts. The protocol was immunoSEQ multiplex PCR, while the TCRdb copy is restricted to in-frame clones and leaves out a portion. Clone size and the V and J calls come from that table; the DNA yielded D and trimming. This table holds fewer than 350,000 clones, 87% found once. The sample originates from a study of blood T cell repertoires in COVID-19. About the study: Donors in the United States, Italy and Spain gave samples during acute or convalescent COVID-19.

V lost 2 bases, J lost 1 base, and 5 bases lay in between. The CDR3 length is 13 residues. Ages ranged from about 18 to 89 years, with residence in approximately 23 US areas. Clinical history reported by participants formed the basis on which cohorts were assigned. The receptor was derived from a woman in her thirties or forties who had recovered from COVID-19. Sequencing was done on a sample of PBMCs or T cells enriched from blood (not recorded which). V gene TRBV12-3 or TRBV12-4 combines with J gene TRBJ1-1; no clear D gene. This CDR3 is CASSLPRNTEAFF. The CDR3 nucleotides read TGTGCCAGCAGTTTACCGAGGAACACTGAAGCTTTCTTT.